This T cell receptor (beta chain) was identified during a study of T-cell memory formation after mild COVID-19. Trimming at V came to 0 bases and at J to 1 base, leaving 3 bases not matched to a gene. The CDR3 totals 16 residues. Germline V gene data show CDR1 as MNHEY and CDR2 as SVGAGI. Points from the study as a whole: Pre-infection memory carried some responding clones, suggesting that cross-reactive memory joined. The main location of contracting CD4+ clones was CM and EM, and that of contracting CD8+ clones was EMRA.

This clonotype was detected only a few times. Its target is not known. 5'RACE with constant-segment primers built TCRalpha and TCRbeta cDNA libraries with UMIs. Using its own MiXCR run on the 5' RACE reads, TCRdb lists one record per CDR3 protein. The sample includes 250,000 to 400,000 distinct CDR3 sequences, roughly an eighth seen only once; the top ten take 21%. The receptor was isolated from a man aged 18-30 years who had mild COVID-19 (a few samples of this study predate the infection). Cell type and time point are not known. This chain joins TRBV6-5 and TRBJ2-3, with 8 bases fitting TRBD2. Sequencing was done on a sample of PBMCs or a T cell subset sorted from them (not recorded which). The CDR3: CASSYSGGGRTDTQYF. The CDR3 region has the DNA TGTGCCAGCAGTTACTCGGGCGGGGGGCGCACAGATACGCAGTATTTT.